A single sample is the source of the 23 T cell receptor beta chains below, sequenced in a study of CD8 T cells in ankylosing spondylitis. TCRdb re-derived calls from the 5' RACE reads in MiXCR, one entry per CDR3 protein. The table records some 130,000 distinct CDR3 sequences, 5.5% to 7.5% of them present only once. The sequencing input was blood, either unsorted or a sorted T cell fraction (not recorded which). These receptors all stem from a female donor with ankylosing spondylitis or in good health (not recorded which).

The chain employs TRBV30 and TRBJ2-7; tentatively, D is TRBD1 (6 bases). The germline CDR1 and CDR2 sequences are GTSNPN and SVGIG (reference sequence). V shed 1 base and J shed 2 bases, with 12 bases lying between them. There are 14 residues in the CDR3. The CDR3 loop is CAWSGQEGTYEQYF. Here the CDR3 DNA reads TGTGCCTGGAGTGGACAGGAAGGGACCTACGAGCAGTACTTC.

This clonotype has only a few counts. The chain links TRBV19 to TRBJ2-2; D gene uncertain. With 3 bases removed from V and 4 bases from J, the gap between germline ends came to 9 bases. The CDR3 totals 14 residues. Per the germline V gene, CDR1 is LNHDA and CDR2 is SQIVND (reference sequence). The CDR3 reads CASSIGAGTGELFF. CDR3 nucleotide sequence: TGTGCCAGTAGTATCGGCGCTGGCACCGGGGAGCTGTTTTTT.

Ten or more counts support this clonotype. V and J are TRBV4-2 and TRBJ1-3; D is possibly TRBD1 (6 bases). The CDR3 length is 14 residues. CDR1 is LGHNA, CDR2 YNFKEQ, per germline. V lost 1 base and J lost 2, with 6 bases in between. CDR3 in DNA: TGTGCCAGCAGCCAAGGGACAGCTGGAAACACCATATATTTT. Protein product: CASSQGTAGNTIYF.

Regarding this clonotype: Because the CDR3 is missing its conserved closing phenylalanine or tryptophan, this is likely a read error. The limits of the CDR3 on the DNA are not certain, so only TCRdb's listed CDR3 is given. This CDR3 reads CASSPSRLR. V gene TRBV2 combines with J gene TRBJ2-5; TRBD2 is the table's D call, not checked against the DNA. Germline V gives CDR1 SNHLY, CDR2 FYNNEI. The CDR3 comprises 9 residues, both ends counted.

This clonotype was recorded many times. The rearrangement joins TRBV6-1 to TRBJ2-5; unclear D gene. Trimming took 1 base from V and 5 from J, leaving 11 bases between them. Germline loops: CDR1 MNHNS, CDR2 SASEGT. This CDR3 has 14 amino acids. CDR3 in DNA: TGTGCCAGCAGTGAAGTGATAGTGCGGGAGACCCAGTACTTC. As protein: CASSEVIVRETQYF.

This clonotype showed up many times. The chain has TRBV5-1 and TRBJ2-7; D gene uncertain. The germline V gene has CDR1 SGHRS and CDR2 YFSETQ. Between the trimmed V and J ends, which lost 7 bases and 0 bases, there was a span of 11 bases. The CDR3 sequence is 13 residues long. The CDR3 loop is CASRKGSSYEQYF. The CDR3 nucleotides are TGCGCCAGCCGGAAAGGTAGCTCCTACGAGCAGTACTTC.

Ten or more counts support this clonotype. This chain connects TRBV28 to TRBJ1-2; possibly TRBD1 for D (5 bases). V shed 2 bases and J shed 0 bases, with 7 bases lying between them. Germline-derived CDR1 and CDR2 are MDHEN and SYDVKM. The CDR3 has 14 amino acids. The CDR3 sequence: CASSLRGPNYGYTF. The CDR3, as DNA: TGTGCCAGCAGTTTAAGGGGTCCTAACTATGGCTACACCTTC.

There are many counts of this clonotype. This chain's CDR3 is CSASPGTYEQYF. For the CDR3, the DNA is TGCAGTGCTAGTCCCGGAACCTACGAGCAGTACTTC. V and J are TRBV20-1 and TRBJ2-7; D gene uncertain. Germline V gene lookup returns CDR1 DFQATT and CDR2 SNEGSKA (reference sequence). The V end lost 3 bases, the J end lost 2 bases, and 8 bases lay between the germline ends. The CDR3 loop spans 12 amino acids.

This clonotype occurred many times. V usage is TRBV6-2 or TRBV6-3 and J usage is TRBJ1-1, with TRBD1 matching over 7 bases. Germline lookup yields CDR1 MNHEY and CDR2 SVGEGT. Trimming took 5 bases from V and 1 from J; bases not matched to a gene: 13. The CDR3 runs 17 residues. The CDR3 nucleotides are TGTGCCAGCAGTCGCCCCTTACAGGGGTTGGGGAACACTGAAGCTTTCTTT. Its translation: CASSRPLQGLGNTEAFF.

This clonotype was seen at least ten times. The chain combines TRBV9 with TRBJ2-1, with unresolved D. The CDR3 is 14 amino acids. From germline, CDR1 is SGDLS and CDR2 YYNGEE. V lost 0 bases and J 9 bases, leaving 13 bases between the germline ends. The CDR3 spells CASSVVTSPSEQFF. In DNA form, the CDR3 reads TGTGCCAGCAGCGTAGTAACTTCACCAAGTGAGCAGTTCTTC.

In its sample, this clonotype was seen a few times. The chain combines TRBV6-1 with TRBJ1-1; D is possibly TRBD1 (6 bases). Germline lookup yields CDR1 MNHNS and CDR2 SASEGT. Trimming removed 11 bases from V and 3 bases from J, with 16 bases in between. The CDR3 spans 13 residues. The CDR3 reads CAGRGDGYTEAFF. DNA for the CDR3: TGTGCCGGGAGGGGGGACGGGTACACTGAAGCTTTCTTT.

There are many counts of this clonotype. The rearrangement joins TRBV4-3 to TRBJ1-1; D remains unclear. CDR1 is LGHNA, CDR2 YSLEER, per germline. The CDR3 runs to 13 residues. Trimming stripped 3 bases from V and 9 bases from J, with 14 bases between. The CDR3 DNA reads as TGCGCCAGCAGCCATATCCCCCCAGGAAAAGCTTTCTTT. Translating it yields CASSHIPPGKAFF.

This clonotype appeared once. This sequence joins TRBV7-8 and TRBJ1-5, with D unclear. This CDR3 has 16 amino acids. V was cut by 5 bases and J by 2 bases, with 16 bases left in between. CDR1 SGHVS and CDR2 FQNEAQ come from the germline V gene. The CDR3 DNA reads TGTGCCAGCAGCCCAGCACGGGCCGGGGGCAATCAGCCCCAGCATTTT. Its translation is CASSPARAGGNQPQHF.

Worth noting for this clonotype: A much larger clonotype is one base distant, so this may be a read error. The chain employs TRBV11-2 and TRBJ1-2; 7 bases match TRBD1. The CDR3 loop spans 13 amino acids. CDR1 SGHAT and CDR2 FQNNGV come from the germline V gene. The trim removed 8 bases at V and 3 bases at J, leaving 6 bases unmatched. CDR3 residues: CASGSGGDYGYTF. CDR3 DNA sequence: TGTGCCAGCGGCTCAGGGGGAGACTATGGCTACACCTTC.

This clonotype was detected many times. The J gene is TRBJ2-7, the V gene TRBV10-3; TRBD1 is a possible D gene (5 bases). The germline gives CDR1 ENHRY, CDR2 SYGVKD. Trimming removed 5 bases at V and 2 bases at J, with 13 bases between. This CDR3 spans 14 amino acids. In DNA, the CDR3 is TGTGCCATCAGTACGACAGACACCCCCTACGAGCAGTACTTC. Translation: CAISTTDTPYEQYF.

This clonotype was counted at least ten times. The rearrangement joins TRBV7-8 to TRBJ2-5; D remains unclear. CDR3 length equals 13 residues. The germline CDR1 and CDR2 sequences are SGHVS and FQNEAQ. V dropped 3 bases and J dropped 4 bases, with 9 bases sitting between them. The CDR3: CASSFRVLETQYF. The DNA of the CDR3 is TGTGCCAGCAGCTTCCGAGTTCTAGAGACCCAGTACTTC. The full variable domain, rest sourced from reference TRBV7-8 and TRBJ2-5, is GAGVSQSPRYKVAKRGQDVALRCDPISGHVSLFWYQQALGQGPEFLTYFQNEAQLDKSGLPSDRFFAERPEGSVSTLKIQRTQQEDSAVYLCASSFRVLETQYFGPGTRLLVL.

This clonotype showed up many times. The CDR3: CSANQQGEDYGYTF. Here the CDR3 DNA reads TGCAGTGCCAACCAACAGGGGGAGGACTATGGCTACACCTTC. This chain links TRBV20-1 with TRBJ1-2, with 8 bases identical to TRBD1. The CDR3 contains 14 residues. The germline V gene encodes CDR1 DFQATT and CDR2 SNEGSKA (reference sequence). V trimming: 6 bases; J trimming: 3 bases; junction bases outside the gene matches: 9.

This CDR3 reads CSAPLGGSRTDTQYF. The DNA of the CDR3 is TGCAGTGCTCCCCTGGGAGGGAGCCGCACAGATACGCAGTATTTT. The chain links TRBV20-1 to TRBJ2-3, with 7 bases identical to TRBD2. This CDR3 comprises 15 residues. J lost 1 base, V lost 5 bases, and 9 bases had no gene match. Germline V lookup: CDR1 DFQATT, CDR2 SNEGSKA (reference sequence).

This clonotype has a count of ten or more. This rearrangement joins TRBV5-1 to TRBJ2-7, with unresolved D. This CDR3 region has 14 residues. V was trimmed by 0 bases and J by 0 bases, leaving 7 bases between them. From germline, CDR1 is SGHRS and CDR2 YFSETQ. CDR3 in amino acids: CASSLGADSYEQYF. CDR3 bases: TGCGCCAGCAGCTTGGGGGCGGACTCCTACGAGCAGTACTTC.

This clonotype was observed at least ten times. This chain joins TRBV7-8 and TRBJ2-5; TRBD2 matches at 14 bases. The CDR3 consists of 16 residues. The J segment lost 5 bases and the V segment lost 3 bases, leaving 5 bases of the junction unmatched. The germline CDR1 and CDR2 sequences are SGHVS and FQNEAQ. The CDR3 DNA sequence: TGTGCCAGCAGCTTCTCGGGACTAGCGGGGGCGGAGACCCAGTACTTC. As protein: CASSFSGLAGAETQYF.

This clonotype has at least ten counts. V gene TRBV6-1 combines with J gene TRBJ2-7; D gene uncertain. Germline V gives CDR1 MNHNS, CDR2 SASEGT. The CDR3 length is 13 residues. V shed 7 bases and J shed 2 bases, with 12 bases lying between them. CDR3 coding DNA: TGTGCCAGCAACTTTGGACGAACCTACGAGCAGTACTTC. Protein sequence: CASNFGRTYEQYF.

At least ten counts were recorded for this clonotype. V and J are TRBV20-1 and TRBJ1-2; 11 nucleotides line up with TRBD1. Germline CDR1 DFQATT, CDR2 SNEGSKA (reference sequence). V dropped 6 bases and J dropped 4; count of bases not matched to a gene: 16. The CDR3 loop spans 17 amino acids. CDR3 residues: CSAFTPGQGVSSYGYTF. The CDR3 DNA reads as TGCAGTGCCTTCACTCCGGGACAGGGGGTTTCTAGCTATGGCTACACCTTC.

This clonotype was observed a handful of times. The chain has TRBV5-1 and TRBJ2-1; a possible D gene is TRBD2 (6 bases). Between the trimmed V and J ends, which lost 4 bases and 9 bases, there was a span of 20 bases. The CDR3 is 15 amino acids. Germline V gene data show CDR1 as SGHRS and CDR2 as YFSETQ. In DNA, the CDR3 is TGCGCCAGCAGCCCCCGAACCTTCGCCGGGGGTGAGCAGTTCTTC. This gives the protein CASSPRTFAGGEQFF.